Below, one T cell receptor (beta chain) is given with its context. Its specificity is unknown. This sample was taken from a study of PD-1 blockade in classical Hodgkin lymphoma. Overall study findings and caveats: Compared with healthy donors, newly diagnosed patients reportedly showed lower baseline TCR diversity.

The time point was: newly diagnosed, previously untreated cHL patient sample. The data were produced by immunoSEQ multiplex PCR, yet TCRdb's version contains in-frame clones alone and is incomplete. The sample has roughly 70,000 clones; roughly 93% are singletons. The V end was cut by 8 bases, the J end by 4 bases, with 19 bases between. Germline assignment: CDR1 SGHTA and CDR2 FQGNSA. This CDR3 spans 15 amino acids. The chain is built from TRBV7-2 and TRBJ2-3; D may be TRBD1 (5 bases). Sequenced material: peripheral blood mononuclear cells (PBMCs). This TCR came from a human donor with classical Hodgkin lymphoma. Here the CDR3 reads CASRRQTLASDTQYF. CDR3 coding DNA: TGTGCCAGCCGTCGACAGACGCTTGCTTCAGATACGCAGTATTTT.